A single sample is the source of the 2 T cell receptor beta chains below, sequenced in a study of cytomegalovirus exposure and HLA in healthy donors. This PCR relied on a set of 60 Vbeta primers and 13 Jbeta primers. The table came from immunoSEQ multiplex PCR; TCRdb's copy has only in-frame clones and leaves some out. The sample consists of about 160,000 clones, approximately 81% of them appearing once. Sequenced input: PBMCs. These receptors were collected from a male donor in good health and CMV-seronegative.

This clone came up a few times. This chain connects TRBV7-2 to TRBJ2-5, with TRBD2 matching 10 bases. V dropped 5 bases and J dropped 5; count of bases not matched to a gene: 8. The CDR3 sequence is 15 residues long. Germline-derived CDR1 and CDR2 are SGHTA and FQGNSA. DNA for the CDR3: TGTGCCAGCAGCGATAGCGGGAGGCCCGGGGAGACCCAGTACTTC. Residues: CASSDSGRPGETQYF.

The V gene is TRBV11-1, the J gene TRBJ2-7, with D possibly being TRBD1 (6 bases). Germline V lookup: CDR1 SGHAT, CDR2 FQDESV (reference sequence). This CDR3 region has 14 residues. V was clipped by 4 bases and J by 1 base, with 11 bases between them. The CDR3 protein is CASSSPTGSYEQYF. CDR3 DNA: TGTGCCAGCAGCTCGCCCACAGGGTCCTACGAGCAGTACTTC. The full variable domain, completed using reference TRBV11-1 and TRBJ2-7, is EAEVAQSPRYKITEKSQAVAFWCDPISGHATLYWYRQILGQGPELLVQFQDESVVDDSQLPKDRFSAERLKGVDSTLKIQPAELGDSAMYLCASSSPTGSYEQYFGPGTRLTVT.